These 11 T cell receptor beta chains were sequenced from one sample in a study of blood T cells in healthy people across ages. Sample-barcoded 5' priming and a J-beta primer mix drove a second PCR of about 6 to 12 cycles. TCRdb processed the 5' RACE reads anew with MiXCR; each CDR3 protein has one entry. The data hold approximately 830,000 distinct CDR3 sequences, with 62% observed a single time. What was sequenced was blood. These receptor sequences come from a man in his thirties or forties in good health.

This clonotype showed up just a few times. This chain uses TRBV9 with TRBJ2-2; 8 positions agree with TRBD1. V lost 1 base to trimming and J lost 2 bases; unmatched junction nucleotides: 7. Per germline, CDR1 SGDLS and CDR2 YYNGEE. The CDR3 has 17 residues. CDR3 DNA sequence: TGTGCCAGCAGCGTATCGTCGGACAGGGCAAACACCGGGGAGCTGTTTTTT. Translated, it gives CASSVSSDRANTGELFF.

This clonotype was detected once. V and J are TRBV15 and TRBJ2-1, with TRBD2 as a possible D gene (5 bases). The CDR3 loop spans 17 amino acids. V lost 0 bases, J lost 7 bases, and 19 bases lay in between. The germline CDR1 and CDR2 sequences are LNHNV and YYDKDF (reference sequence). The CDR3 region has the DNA TGTGCCACCAGCAGAGATTACAGTTCGGGAACGGAGAATGAGCAGTTCTTC. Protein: CATSRDYSSGTENEQFF.

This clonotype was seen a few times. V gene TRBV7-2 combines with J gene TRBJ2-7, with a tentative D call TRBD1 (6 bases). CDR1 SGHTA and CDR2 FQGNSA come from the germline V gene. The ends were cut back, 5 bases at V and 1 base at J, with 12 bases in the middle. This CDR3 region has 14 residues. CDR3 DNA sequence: TGTGCCAGCAGCCCCTCGACAGGATCCTACGAGCAGTACTTC. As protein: CASSPSTGSYEQYF.

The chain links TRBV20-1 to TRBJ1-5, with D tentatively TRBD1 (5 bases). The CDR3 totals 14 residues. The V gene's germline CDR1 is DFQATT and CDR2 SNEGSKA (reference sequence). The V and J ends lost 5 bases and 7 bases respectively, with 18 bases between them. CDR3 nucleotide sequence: TGCAGTGCTGTAAGAGATAGGGGCCGCCAGCCCCAGCATTTT. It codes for CSAVRDRGRQPQHF.

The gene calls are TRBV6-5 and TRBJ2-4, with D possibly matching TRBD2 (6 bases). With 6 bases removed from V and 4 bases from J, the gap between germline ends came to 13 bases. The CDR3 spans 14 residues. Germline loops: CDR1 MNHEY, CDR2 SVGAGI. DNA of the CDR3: TGTGCCAGCAGCCCACGGGACTGGAAAAACATTCAGTACTTC. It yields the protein CASSPRDWKNIQYF.

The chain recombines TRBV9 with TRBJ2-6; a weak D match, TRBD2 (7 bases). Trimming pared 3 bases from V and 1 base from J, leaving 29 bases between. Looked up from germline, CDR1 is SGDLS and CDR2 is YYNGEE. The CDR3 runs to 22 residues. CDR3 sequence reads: CASSARVVQLGGDTSGANVLTF. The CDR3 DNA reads TGTGCCAGCAGCGCCCGAGTGGTCCAGTTGGGGGGGGACACATCTGGGGCCAACGTCCTGACTTTC.

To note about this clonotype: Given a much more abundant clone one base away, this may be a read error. CDR3 DNA sequence: TGTGCCACAAACGGGGCAGGGGGCGCGGCAGATACGCAGTATTTT. Translation gives CATNGAGGAADTQYF. The gene calls are TRBV24-1 and TRBJ2-3; 8 bases map to TRBD1. V was pared by 10 bases and J by 4 bases, with 12 bases of the junction left unmatched. This CDR3 has 15 amino acids. CDR1 is KGHDR and CDR2 is SFDVKD in the germline V gene.

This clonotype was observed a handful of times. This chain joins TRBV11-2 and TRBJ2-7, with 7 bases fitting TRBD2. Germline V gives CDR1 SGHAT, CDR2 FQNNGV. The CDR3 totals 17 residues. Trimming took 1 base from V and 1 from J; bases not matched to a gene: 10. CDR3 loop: CASSLGAAPGGSYEQYF. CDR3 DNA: TGTGCCAGCAGCTTAGGAGCGGCCCCGGGGGGTTCCTACGAGCAGTACTTC.

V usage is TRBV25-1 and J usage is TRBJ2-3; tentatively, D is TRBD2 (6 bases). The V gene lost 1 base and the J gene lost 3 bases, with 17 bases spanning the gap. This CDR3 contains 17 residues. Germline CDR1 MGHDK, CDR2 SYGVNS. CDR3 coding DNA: TGTGCCAGCAGTGAATCCTGGGCAGGGAGGACGACAGATACGCAGTATTTT. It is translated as CASSESWAGRTTDTQYF.

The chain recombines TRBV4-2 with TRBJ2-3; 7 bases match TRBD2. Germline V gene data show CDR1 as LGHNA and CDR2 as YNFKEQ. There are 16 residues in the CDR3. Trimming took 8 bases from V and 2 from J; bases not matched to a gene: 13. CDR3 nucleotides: TGTGCCAGCGTACGAAGCCGCGGGAGCCCCACAGATACGCAGTATTTT. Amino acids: CASVRSRGSPTDTQYF.

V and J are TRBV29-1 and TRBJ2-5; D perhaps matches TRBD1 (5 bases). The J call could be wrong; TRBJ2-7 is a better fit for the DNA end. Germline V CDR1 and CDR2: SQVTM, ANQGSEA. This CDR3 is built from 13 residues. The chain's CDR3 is CSVEEPGNHEQYF. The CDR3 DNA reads TGCAGCGTTGAAGAACCAGGGAATCACGAGCAGTACTTC.